This T cell receptor (beta chain) was identified in a study of blood T cells in healthy people across ages. In the study overall: Researchers report that template switching captured about one barcoded beta molecule per two T cells.

The V gene's germline CDR1 is ENHRY and CDR2 SYGVKD. V lost 4 bases to trimming and J lost 2 bases; unmatched junction nucleotides: 6. The CDR3 sequence is 16 residues long. Using a J-beta primer mix together with a sample-barcoded 5' primer, a second PCR was run for roughly 7 to 11 cycles. One entry per CDR3 protein, called by TCRdb with MiXCR from the 5' RACE reads. The data hold 550,000 to 650,000 distinct CDR3 sequences, with over 25% observed a single time. This clonotype has a handful of counts. This sample also belongs to another study, concerning T cells of mothers and their children. That investigation notes: Both sample barcodes and 2-4 random nucleotides came from the M1S primer of the second PCR.

The chain recombines TRBV10-3 with TRBJ2-1; 9 bases are shared with TRBD2. This TCR came from a boy younger than 10 in good health. Material for sequencing was blood. As DNA, the CDR3 is TGTGCCATCAGTGGCGCGGGGGGGCCAGCCTACAATGAGCAGTTCTTC. It encodes CAISGAGGPAYNEQFF.